This TCR beta chain stems from a study of blood T cell repertoires in COVID-19. In the study overall: Sites across the United States, Italy and Spain contributed samples from acute and convalescent COVID-19. The cDNA or gDNA used as material had been derived from T cells, B-cell-depleted T cells, or PBMCs.

With 1 base clipped from V and 5 bases from J, the junction kept 9 bases outside the gene matches. Germline V lookup: CDR1 LGHDT, CDR2 YNNKEL (reference sequence). The CDR3 has 16 residues. Assay used: immunoSEQ multiplex PCR; TCRdb lists only in-frame clones, some missing. Altogether roughly 160,000 clones are present, approximately 90% being singletons, with the ten largest covering less than 2.5%. The J gene is TRBJ2-3, the V gene TRBV3-1 (or the pseudogene TRBV3-2); TRBD1 matches at 7 bases. The TCR comes from a man younger than 30 with acute or convalescent COVID-19. The specimen was peripheral blood. The CDR3 nucleotides are TGTGCCAGCAGCCAAGGACAGGGCGTGCAAGGAGATACGCAGTATTTT. This sequence encodes CASSQGQGVQGDTQYF.